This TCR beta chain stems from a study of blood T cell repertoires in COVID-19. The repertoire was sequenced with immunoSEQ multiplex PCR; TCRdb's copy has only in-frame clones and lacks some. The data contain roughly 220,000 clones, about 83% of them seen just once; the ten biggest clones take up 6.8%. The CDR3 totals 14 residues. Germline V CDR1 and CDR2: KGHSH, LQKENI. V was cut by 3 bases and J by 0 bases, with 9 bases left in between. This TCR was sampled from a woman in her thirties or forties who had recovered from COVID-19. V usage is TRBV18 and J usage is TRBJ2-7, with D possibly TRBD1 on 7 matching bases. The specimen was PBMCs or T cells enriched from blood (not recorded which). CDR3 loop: CASSPRDSSYEQYV. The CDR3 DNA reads TGTGCCAGCTCACCGCGGGACAGCTCCTACGAGCAGTACGTC.